The rows below give T cell receptor beta chains drawn from one sample of a study of blood T cells in healthy people across ages. TCRdb re-called the 5' RACE reads with MiXCR, one entry per CDR3 protein. The sample shows about 800,000 distinct CDR3 sequences, about 46% of them seen only once. The material sequenced was blood. The receptors originated from an elderly man in good health. Each CDR3 is given with its conserved first and last residue. The order of the fields is D gene, clone size, V gene, J gene, CDR3 DNA, CDR3 protein. A D gene is named only where the DNA matches it firmly. Part of the rows lack a size; the others show once, few, many or a class for expanded clones.

>.|.|TRBV28|TRBJ2-3
TGTGCCAGCAGTGCCCCCTCGAGCGGCACTACAGATACGCAGTATTTT
CASSAPSSGTTDTQYF
>TRBD2|few|TRBV6-2/TRBV6-3|TRBJ2-5
TGTGCCAGCAGCCGTAGCGGGAGGAACCTTGGGGGCCAGTACTTC
CASSRSGRNLGGQYF
>.|.|TRBV27|TRBJ2-7
TGTGCCAGCAGCCTTATAAGAGGCCACGAGCAGTACTTC
CASSLIRGHEQYF
>.|few|TRBV20-1|TRBJ1-5
TGCAGTGCTAGAGCAGGGAATAGCAATCAGCCCCAGCATTTT
CSARAGNSNQPQHF
>.|few|TRBV5-1|TRBJ2-3
TGCGCCAGCAGCCCCGGGAGCGGCACAGATACGCAGTATTTT
CASSPGSGTDTQYF
>.|.|TRBV12-3/TRBV12-4|TRBJ2-5
TGTGCCAGCAGTTTAACCCGGGTTGAGACCCAGTACTTC
CASSLTRVETQYF
>.|many|TRBV12-3/TRBV12-4|TRBJ2-3
TGTGCCAGCAGCCCCGAAGATACGCAGTATTTT
CASSPEDTQYF
>.|many|TRBV20-1|TRBJ2-1
TGCAGTGCTCCAACGGGACTCACCAGAAGCTCCTACAATGAGCAGTTCTTC
CSAPTGLTRSSYNEQFF
>TRBD2|.|TRBV5-1|TRBJ2-3
TGCGCCAGCAGCTACCGACTAGCGGGAGAGCGCACAGATACGCAGTATTTT
CASSYRLAGERTDTQYF
>TRBD1|.|TRBV20-1|TRBJ1-5
TGCAGTGCTAATTACGGACAGGAGCACAATCAGCCCCAGCATTTT
CSANYGQEHNQPQHF
>.|few|TRBV11-3|TRBJ2-5
TGTGCCAGCAGCTCTTTCAGCGGATGGGGGAAAGAGACCCAGTACTTC
CASSSFSGWGKETQYF
>TRBD1|.|TRBV6-6|TRBJ2-7
TGTGCCAGCACCGATACACAGGGGGTTTTTTACGAGCAGTACTTC
CASTDTQGVFYEQYF
>TRBD1|.|TRBV7-9|TRBJ2-5
TGTGCCAGCAGCTACGCGACAGGGCGGGAGACCCAGTACTTC
CASSYATGRETQYF
>TRBD2|.|TRBV11-1|TRBJ2-3
TGTGCCAGCACCCGGAGCGGGAGGATCTCAGATACGCAGTATTTT
CASTRSGRISDTQYF
>.|.|TRBV7-3|TRBJ2-7
TGTGCCAGCAGCTTAAGTGGGACCGGAAGGTCCGAGCAGTACTTC
CASSLSGTGRSEQYF